Following are 21 T cell receptor beta chains from one sample sequenced in a study of metastatic and nonmetastatic thyroid tumors. Using MiXCR, TCRdb reanalyzed the PCR reads. The sample records 40,000 to 45,000 clones, roughly 3.1% being singletons. There were no patients who had received any treatment before thyroid surgery. The sequenced material came from blood. The receptors come from a female donor with papillary thyroid cancer or a benign thyroid nodule (not recorded which). Some clones in this sample may be carry-over from other donors' samples.

This clone has more than one count but fewer than ten. V usage is TRBV7-9 and J usage is TRBJ2-3; 9 bases are a match to TRBD2. This CDR3 has 16 residues. Trimming removed 6 bases from V and 2 bases from J; junction bases left unmatched: 9. Germline lookup yields CDR1 SEHNR and CDR2 FQNEAQ (reference sequence). As DNA, the CDR3 is TGTGCCAGCAGTGAATTCGTAGCGGGGGCCACAGATACGCAGTATTTT. It codes for CASSEFVAGATDTQYF.

Many counts were recorded for this clone. This rearrangement joins TRBV6-2 or TRBV6-3 to TRBJ2-5; 7 nucleotides align to TRBD2. This CDR3 region has 12 residues. After removal of 6 bases from V and 5 bases from J, the junction contained 3 bases not matched to a gene. CDR1 is MNHEY, CDR2 SVGEGT, per germline. This chain's CDR3 is CASRELAETQYF. The CDR3 nucleotides read TGTGCCAGCAGGGAACTAGCGGAGACCCAGTACTTC.

The rearrangement links TRBV6-1 to TRBJ2-7, with 13 bases lining up with TRBD2. Germline V gene lookup returns CDR1 MNHNS and CDR2 SASEGT. Losses at the gene ends were 5 bases for V and 0 bases for J; bases not matched to a gene: 1. There are 15 residues in the CDR3. The CDR3 sequence is CASSRTSGSSYEQYF. The CDR3 DNA sequence: TGTGCCAGCAGTAGGACTAGCGGGAGCTCCTACGAGCAGTACTTC.

The sample holds many counts of this clone. The gene calls are TRBV7-9 and TRBJ1-6, with D possibly matching TRBD1 (5 bases). The CDR3 length is 15 residues. CDR1 is SEHNR and CDR2 is FQNEAQ in the germline V gene (reference sequence). Trimming took 3 bases from V and 7 from J, leaving 13 bases between them. The CDR3 loop is CASSFPGRGNSPLHF. CDR3 DNA: TGTGCCAGCAGCTTTCCAGGGCGAGGGAATTCACCCCTCCACTTT.

Only a few counts were recorded for this clone. CDR3 region: CASRGVGTEAFF. CDR3 nucleotide sequence: TGTGCCAGCCGAGGGGTTGGAACTGAAGCTTTCTTT. V gene TRBV2 combines with J gene TRBJ1-1, with TRBD1 as a possible D gene (5 bases). The CDR3 extends over 12 amino acids. V lost 8 bases, J lost 5 bases, and 12 bases lay in between. Germline-derived CDR1 and CDR2 are SNHLY and FYNNEI.

This clone was observed many times. The chain combines TRBV19 with TRBJ1-5; D is ambiguous. Trimming stripped 3 bases from V and 3 bases from J, with 6 bases between. This CDR3 has 13 amino acids. Germline loops: CDR1 LNHDA, CDR2 SQIVND (reference sequence). The CDR3 spells CASSIMDNQPQHF. CDR3 sequence (DNA): TGTGCCAGTAGTATTATGGACAATCAGCCCCAGCATTTT.

The rearrangement links TRBV9 to TRBJ2-5, with 10 bases identical to TRBD1. Germline values: CDR1 SGDLS, CDR2 YYNGEE. V was clipped by 4 bases and J by 5 bases; unmatched bases: 11. This CDR3 spans 16 amino acids. For the CDR3, the DNA is TGTGCCAGCAGCACTCGGGACAGGGGAAGTGAGGAGACCCAGTACTTC. Amino acids: CASSTRDRGSEETQYF.

This clone was observed a few times. The chain recombines TRBV2 with TRBJ1-1; no clear D gene. The CDR3 loop spans 11 amino acids. V was cut by 6 bases and J by 10 bases, with 12 bases left in between. Germline CDR1 reads SNHLY; CDR2 reads FYNNEI. CDR3 coding DNA: TGTGCCAGCAGGGAACAGCGTCGAGCTTTCTTT. This gives the protein CASREQRRAFF.

This clone was observed a few times. This chain connects TRBV20-1 to TRBJ2-1, with TRBD2 matching 10 bases. Germline V gives CDR1 DFQATT, CDR2 SNEGSKA (reference sequence). CDR3 length equals 16 residues. With 0 bases clipped from V and 7 bases from J, the junction kept 9 bases outside the gene matches. CDR3 residues: CSARDPRTSGVNEQFF. The CDR3 nucleotides read TGCAGTGCTAGAGATCCCCGGACTAGCGGTGTTAATGAGCAGTTCTTC.

This clone was counted ten times or more. The CDR3 region is CASSVTGGNSPLHF. The CDR3 coding sequence is TGTGCCAGCAGCGTCACGGGCGGCAATTCACCCCTCCACTTT. This rearrangement joins TRBV9 to TRBJ1-6; D not resolved. This CDR3 is built from 14 residues. The V gene lost 2 bases and the J gene lost 7 bases, with 10 bases spanning the gap. In germline, CDR1 is SGDLS, CDR2 YYNGEE.

About this clone: A junction boundary mismatches the germline segment, possibly from a read error. The sample holds other DNA sequences that translate to the same CDR3. The J gene is TRBJ2-3, the V gene TRBV24-1, with TRBD2 matching over 13 bases. Germline V CDR1 and CDR2: KGHDR, SFDVKD. CDR3 length equals 15 residues. CDR3 DNA: TGTGCCACCAGTGGGACTAGCGGGAGCACAGATACGCAGTATTTC. This translates into CATSGTSGSTDTQYF.

This clone appeared many times. V is TRBV30 and J is TRBJ2-5, with TRBD2 matching 9 bases. The V and J ends lost 0 bases and 2 bases, in that order; junction bases with no gene match: 1. The CDR3 sequence is 14 residues long. CDR1 and CDR2 (germline): GTSNPN, SVGIG (reference sequence). The CDR3 reads CAWSVGLAQETQYF. For the CDR3, the DNA is TGTGCCTGGAGTGTGGGACTAGCTCAAGAGACCCAGTACTTC. Using reference TRBV30 and TRBJ2-5 for the parts outside the CDR3, the full variable domain is SQTIHQWPATLVQPVGSPLSLECTVEGTSNPNLYWYRQAAGRGLQLLFYSVGIGQISSEVPQNLSASRPQDRQFILSSKKLLLSDSGFYLCAWSVGLAQETQYFGPGTRLLVL.

This clone came up many times. The V and J genes are TRBV5-1 and TRBJ1-1; a possible D gene is TRBD1 (6 bases). V shed 1 base and J shed 0 bases, with 16 bases lying between them. The CDR3 is 17 amino acids. Germline V gene data show CDR1 as SGHRS and CDR2 as YFSETQ. In DNA form, the CDR3 reads TGCGCCAGCAGCTTGTATGGGACAAGAGATATGAACACTGAAGCTTTCTTT. Translation gives CASSLYGTRDMNTEAFF.

This clone has more than one count but fewer than ten. The junction departs from the called germline gene at one end, perhaps through a read error. The chain employs TRBV20-1 and TRBJ2-5; D may be TRBD1 (7 bases). Germline V gives CDR1 DFQATT, CDR2 SNEGSKA (reference sequence). The CDR3 totals 15 residues. The CDR3 sequence: CSAPRVRGRGETQCF. The CDR3 DNA follows: TGCAGTGCGCCCAGGGTTAGGGGGCGCGGGGAGACCCAGTGCTTC.

The chain employs TRBV11-2 and TRBJ1-1; possible D gene TRBD1, 5 bases. The CDR3 has 16 amino acids. CDR1 SGHAT and CDR2 FQNNGV come from the germline V gene. Trimming took off 1 base at V and 1 base at J, with 13 bases between the two ends. CDR3: CASSLGGERSNTEAFF. CDR3 bases: TGTGCCAGCAGCTTAGGGGGGGAACGGTCGAACACTGAAGCTTTCTTT.

This clone showed up many times. The rearrangement joins TRBV5-8 to TRBJ2-7, with 7 bases matching TRBD2. V dropped 0 bases and J dropped 3; count of bases not matched to a gene: 6. The CDR3 totals 15 residues. Per germline, CDR1 SGHTS and CDR2 YDEGEE. The CDR3, as DNA: TGTGCCAGCAGCTTGGGGGGAGGGGCAGACTACGAGCAGTACTTC. Translation gives CASSLGGGADYEQYF.

This clone was observed at least ten times. V is TRBV4-1 and J is TRBJ2-3; TRBD2 agrees at 9 bases. Germline V gene data show CDR1 as MGHRA and CDR2 as YSYEKL. J gave up 4 bases and V 8 bases, and 10 bases lay outside the gene matches. This CDR3 is 15 amino acids long. CDR3 DNA: TGCGCCAGCCAAGATTTAGCGGGAGTGGCAGATACGCAGTATTTT. This translates into CASQDLAGVADTQYF.

This clone showed up just a few times. The chain couples TRBV6-1 to TRBJ2-3; 7 bases are a match to TRBD1. V was clipped by 7 bases and J by 2 bases; unmatched bases: 12. From germline, CDR1 is MNHNS and CDR2 SASEGT. The length of the CDR3 is 16 residues. CDR3 protein: CASILDLQGHTDTQYF. CDR3 sequence (DNA): TGTGCCAGCATATTAGACCTACAGGGGCACACAGATACGCAGTATTTT.

This clone showed up just a few times. The chain joins TRBV12-3 or TRBV12-4 to TRBJ2-2, with 7 bases lining up with TRBD1. This CDR3 is built from 16 residues. The V and J ends lost 5 bases and 4 bases, in that order; junction bases with no gene match: 10. CDR3 residues: CASSPTGAPGTGELFF. The CDR3 nucleotides read TGTGCCAGCAGTCCCACAGGGGCCCCGGGCACCGGGGAGCTGTTTTTT.

This clone showed up many times. This chain connects TRBV7-3 to TRBJ2-2, with 8 bases identical to TRBD2. CDR1 and CDR2 from the germline V gene are SGHTA and FQGTGA. The CDR3 is made up of 15 amino acids. J lost 7 bases, V lost 5 bases, and 9 bases had no gene match. The CDR3 spells CASSPTGLVSGELFF. CDR3 DNA sequence: TGTGCCAGCAGCCCAACGGGACTAGTGAGCGGGGAGCTGTTTTTT.

This clone came up a few times. The gene calls are TRBV20-1 and TRBJ2-3; 9 bases fit TRBD2. The CDR3 length is 14 residues. Germline assignment: CDR1 DFQATT and CDR2 SNEGSKA (reference sequence). The trim removed 1 base at V and 6 bases at J, leaving 5 bases unmatched. CDR3: CSARVTSGPDTQYF. Here the CDR3 DNA reads TGCAGTGCTAGAGTGACTAGCGGTCCCGATACGCAGTATTTT.